Presented here are 20 T cell receptor beta chains from one specimen sequenced in a study of control samples from healthy donors and cancer patients. Profiled with immunoSEQ multiplex PCR; TCRdb holds only in-frame clones, not every one. The sample yields some 45,000 clones, about 91% seen once. The specimen was PBMCs. Source of these receptors: a woman aged 40 to 49 with head and neck cancer.

The CDR3 region has the DNA TGTGCCAGCAGCTTTAGGACGGAACCCCCAGAGACCCAGTACTTC. As protein: CASSFRTEPPETQYF. The rearrangement uses TRBV7-6 and TRBJ2-5; no clear D. This CDR3 is built from 15 residues. V lost 3 bases, J lost 4 bases, and 15 bases lay in between. Germline CDR1 and CDR2: SGHVS and FNYEAQ.

The chain is built from TRBV5-8 and TRBJ2-7; possibly TRBD2 for D (6 bases). In germline, CDR1 is SGHTS, CDR2 YDEGEE. CDR3 length: 15 residues. Trimming pared 4 bases from V and 2 bases from J, leaving 16 bases between. The CDR3 DNA is TGTGCCAGCAGCGCCACCGGGACTCCTACCTACGAGCAGTACTTC. Protein product: CASSATGTPTYEQYF.

V gene TRBV5-6 combines with J gene TRBJ2-1; TRBD1 agrees at 11 bases. Unmatched junction bases numbered 5, after V lost 3 bases and J lost 3 bases. From germline, CDR1 is SGHDT and CDR2 YYEEEE. There are 16 residues in the CDR3. CDR3 residues: CASSSTGTGGYNEQFF. As DNA, the CDR3 is TGTGCCAGCAGCTCGACCGGGACAGGGGGCTACAATGAGCAGTTCTTC.

This chain uses TRBV28 with TRBJ1-2; the D gene is possibly TRBD1 (6 bases). Trimming stripped 6 bases from V and 8 bases from J, with 10 bases between. Germline-derived CDR1 and CDR2 are MDHEN and SYDVKM. This CDR3 comprises 11 residues. CDR3 nucleotide sequence: TGTGCCAGCAGGAGAACAGGGGGCTACACCTTC. This sequence encodes CASRRTGGYTF.

V gene TRBV5-1 combines with J gene TRBJ2-7; TRBD2 matches 15 bases. V trimming: 0 bases; J trimming: 12 bases; junction bases outside the gene matches: 7. CDR3 length: 15 residues. Germline-derived CDR1 and CDR2 are SGHRS and YFSETQ. Here the CDR3 DNA reads TGCGCCAGCAGCTTGGGGACTAGCGGGGGGGCCCCCGGGTACTTC. Translated, it gives CASSLGTSGGAPGYF.

The CDR3 region is CASSLDYQPWVYNEQFF. As DNA, the CDR3 is TGTGCCAGCAGCTTAGATTATCAACCGTGGGTCTACAATGAGCAGTTCTTC. This sequence joins TRBV11-2 and TRBJ2-1; no definite D call. In germline, CDR1 is SGHAT, CDR2 FQNNGV. The CDR3 consists of 17 residues. Trimming removed 0 bases from V and 3 bases from J, with 15 bases in between.

The CDR3 sequence is CASGPGPPNTEAFF. The CDR3 nucleotides are TGTGCTAGTGGCCCGGGACCTCCGAACACTGAAGCTTTCTTT. V gene TRBV12-5 combines with J gene TRBJ1-1; a weak D match, TRBD1 (5 bases). V lost 6 bases, J lost 1 base, and 12 bases lay in between. CDR1 is LGHNT and CDR2 is FRNRAP in the germline V gene. The CDR3 consists of 14 residues. The entire variable domain, with the rest obtained from reference TRBV12-5 and TRBJ1-1, is as follows: DARVTQTPRHKVTEMGQEVTMRCQPILGHNTVFWYRQTMMQGLELLAYFRNRAPLDDSGMPKDRFSAEMPDATLATLKIQPSEPRDSAVYFCASGPGPPNTEAFFGQGTRLTVV.

V is TRBV5-8 and J is TRBJ2-2, with TRBD1 identical over 12 bases. V lost 4 bases, J lost 1 base, and 11 bases stayed unmatched. This CDR3 comprises 19 residues. From germline, CDR1 is SGHTS and CDR2 YDEGEE. The CDR3 sequence: CASSRGTGGSRKNTGELFF. The CDR3 nucleotides are TGTGCCAGCAGCCGAGGGACAGGGGGCAGTAGAAAGAACACCGGGGAGCTGTTTTTT.

The chain joins TRBV7-9 to TRBJ2-3; D unresolved. V lost 4 bases, J lost 2 bases, and 13 bases lay in between. The CDR3 runs to 15 residues. The germline V gene has CDR1 SEHNR and CDR2 FQNEAQ (reference sequence). In nucleotides, the CDR3 is TGTGCCAGCAGCTCCCTTAGAACCCCCACAGATACGCAGTATTTT. This gives the protein CASSSLRTPTDTQYF.

The chain links TRBV15 to TRBJ1-1; D unresolved. Deletions cut 3 bases from V and 2 bases from J, with 10 bases between. This CDR3 comprises 14 residues. Germline V gene sequence: CDR1 LNHNV, CDR2 YYDKDF (reference sequence). The CDR3 coding sequence is TGTGCCACCAGCAGCCGGGATCTAAACACTGAAGCTTTCTTT. It specifies CATSSRDLNTEAFF.

The CDR3 sequence is CASSLYNSYEQYF. The CDR3 nucleotides are TGTGCCAGCAGCTTATACAACTCCTACGAGCAGTACTTC. The gene calls are TRBV11-3 and TRBJ2-7, with D hard to call. CDR1 is SGHNT, CDR2 YENEEA, per germline. The V gene lost 2 bases and the J gene lost 0 bases, with 5 bases spanning the gap. The CDR3 contains 13 residues. The variable domain in full, with the rest retrieved from reference TRBV11-3 and TRBJ2-7, is EAGVVQSPRYKIIEKKQPVAFWCNPISGHNTLYWYLQNLGQGPELLIRYENEEAVDDSQLPKDRFSAERLKGVDSTLKIQPAELGDSAVYLCASSLYNSYEQYFGPGTRLTVT.

CDR3 DNA sequence: TGTGCCAGCCGGTCTAGCGGGGCGAACACCGGGGAGCTGTTTTTT. Its protein is CASRSSGANTGELFF. V and J are TRBV2 and TRBJ2-2, with 9 bases matching TRBD2. The CDR3 loop spans 15 amino acids. Germline CDR1 reads SNHLY; CDR2 reads FYNNEI. Trimming at V came to 8 bases and at J to 0 bases, leaving 4 bases not matched to a gene.

The chain uses TRBV19 and TRBJ2-2, with 7 bases that match TRBD1. The J segment lost 11 bases and the V segment lost 5 bases, leaving 5 bases of the junction unmatched. The CDR3 is 12 residues long. Per the germline V gene, CDR1 is LNHDA and CDR2 is SQIVND (reference sequence). Here the CDR3 reads CASSQGVVELFF. CDR3 coding DNA: TGTGCCAGTAGTCAGGGGGTAGTAGAGCTGTTTTTT. Full variable domain (remainder filled in from reference TRBV19 and TRBJ2-2): DGGITQSPKYLFRKEGQNVTLSCEQNLNHDAMYWYRQDPGQGLRLIYYSQIVNDFQKGDIAEGYSVSREKKESFPLTVTSAQKNPTAFYLCASSQGVVELFFGEGSRLTVL.

This clone was recorded only once. V and J are TRBV11-2 and TRBJ2-1, with 7 bases matching TRBD2. The germline V gene encodes CDR1 SGHAT and CDR2 FQNNGV. Trimming at V came to 4 bases and at J to 5 bases, leaving 5 bases not matched to a gene. This CDR3 spans 14 amino acids. CDR3 DNA: TGTGCCAGCAGCTATTCTAGCGGTAACAATGAGCAGTTCTTC. This sequence encodes CASSYSSGNNEQFF.

The J gene is TRBJ1-3, the V gene TRBV5-1; D possibly corresponds to TRBD1 (5 bases). This CDR3 comprises 17 residues. Trimming pared 3 bases from V and 0 bases from J, leaving 16 bases between. Per germline, CDR1 SGHRS and CDR2 YFSETQ. In DNA, the CDR3 is TGCGCCAGCAGCTCTTCCCCCACAGACAGCTCTGGAAACACCATATATTTT. This gives the protein CASSSSPTDSSGNTIYF.

The J gene is TRBJ2-7, the V gene TRBV6-5, with 7 bases fitting TRBD1. CDR3 length: 15 residues. V shed 6 bases and J 2 bases; nucleotides not matched to a gene: 10. Germline loops: CDR1 MNHEY, CDR2 SVGAGI. CDR3 region: CASRGSGTDPYEQYF. In nucleotides, the CDR3 is TGTGCCAGCAGGGGCTCCGGGACAGATCCCTACGAGCAGTACTTC.

The chain links TRBV5-1 to TRBJ2-7; 10 nucleotides agree with TRBD1. From germline, CDR1 is SGHRS and CDR2 YFSETQ. The CDR3 has 16 amino acids. V was pared by 3 bases and J by 5 bases, with 11 bases of the junction left unmatched. This chain's CDR3 is CASSSRDRGKSDEQYF. The CDR3 bases are TGCGCCAGCAGCTCCCGGGACAGGGGCAAAAGCGACGAGCAGTACTTC.

The chain recombines TRBV28 with TRBJ1-1; 9 positions match TRBD1. Germline V gives CDR1 MDHEN, CDR2 SYDVKM. V lost 3 bases, J lost 5 bases, and 7 bases stayed unmatched. The CDR3 covers 15 residues. CDR3 sequence: CASSLKGQGETEAFF. DNA of the CDR3: TGTGCCAGCAGTTTGAAGGGACAGGGCGAAACTGAAGCTTTCTTT.

V gene TRBV7-9 combines with J gene TRBJ2-3; D is possibly TRBD1 (6 bases). Germline V CDR1 and CDR2: SEHNR, FQNEAQ (reference sequence). The V and J ends lost 2 bases and 4 bases respectively, with 10 bases between them. The length of the CDR3 is 14 residues. The DNA of the CDR3 is TGTGCCAGCAGCTTACGTGGGGGCTCAGATACGCAGTATTTT. It specifies CASSLRGGSDTQYF.

J is TRBJ1-2 and V is TRBV5-1; a weak D match, TRBD1 (6 bases). The CDR3 runs to 15 residues. Germline V gene data show CDR1 as SGHRS and CDR2 as YFSETQ. Trimming pared 0 bases from V and 0 bases from J, leaving 9 bases between. The CDR3 sequence: CASSLEGGANYGYTF. CDR3 coding DNA: TGCGCCAGCAGCTTGGAAGGGGGGGCTAACTATGGCTACACCTTC.